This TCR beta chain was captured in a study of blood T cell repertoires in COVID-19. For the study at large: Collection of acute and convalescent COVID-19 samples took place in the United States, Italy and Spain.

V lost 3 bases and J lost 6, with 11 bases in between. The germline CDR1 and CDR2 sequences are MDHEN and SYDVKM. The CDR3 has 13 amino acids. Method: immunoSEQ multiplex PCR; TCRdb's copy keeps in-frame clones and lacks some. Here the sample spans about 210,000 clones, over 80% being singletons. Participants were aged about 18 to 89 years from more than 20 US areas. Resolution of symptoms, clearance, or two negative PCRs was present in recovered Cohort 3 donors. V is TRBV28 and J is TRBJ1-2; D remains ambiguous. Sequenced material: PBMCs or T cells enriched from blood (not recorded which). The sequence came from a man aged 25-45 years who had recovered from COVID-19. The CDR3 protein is CASSLGLGDGYTF. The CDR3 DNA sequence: TGTGCCAGCAGTTTGGGCCTCGGGGATGGCTACACCTTC.